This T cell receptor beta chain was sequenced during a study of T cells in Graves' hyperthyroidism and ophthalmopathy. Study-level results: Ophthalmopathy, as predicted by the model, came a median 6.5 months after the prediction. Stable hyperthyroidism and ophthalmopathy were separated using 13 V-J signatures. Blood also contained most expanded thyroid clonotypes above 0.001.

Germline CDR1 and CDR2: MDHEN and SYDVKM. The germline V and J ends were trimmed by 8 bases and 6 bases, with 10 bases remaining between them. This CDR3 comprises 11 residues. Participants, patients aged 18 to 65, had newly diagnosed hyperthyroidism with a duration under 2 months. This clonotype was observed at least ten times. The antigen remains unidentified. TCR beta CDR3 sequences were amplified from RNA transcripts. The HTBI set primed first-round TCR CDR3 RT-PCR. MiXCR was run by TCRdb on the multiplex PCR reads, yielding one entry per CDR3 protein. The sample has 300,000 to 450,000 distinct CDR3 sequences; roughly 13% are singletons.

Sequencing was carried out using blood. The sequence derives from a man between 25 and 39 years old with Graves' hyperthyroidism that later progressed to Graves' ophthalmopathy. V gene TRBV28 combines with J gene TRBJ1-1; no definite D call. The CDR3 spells CASYNSAEAFF. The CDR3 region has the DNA TGTGCCAGCTACAACTCGGCTGAAGCTTTCTTT. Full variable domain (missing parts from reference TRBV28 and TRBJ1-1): DVKVTQSSRYLVKRTGEKVFLECVQDMDHENMFWYRQDPGLGLRLIYFSYDVKMKEKGDIPEGYSVSREKKERFSLILESASTNQTSMYLCASYNSAEAFFGQGTRLTVV.